The 24 T cell receptor beta chains below all came from one sample that was sequenced in a study of blood T cell repertoires in COVID-19. Measured with immunoSEQ multiplex PCR; TCRdb has only the in-frame clones, and not every one. This repertoire shows some 20,000 clones, under 95% found once; its top ten account for approximately 4%. The sequenced sample consisted of peripheral blood. The receptors were gathered from a human donor in a cohort sampled during active COVID-19.

The table lists this clone with a few counts. The gene calls are TRBV25-1 and TRBJ1-5, with TRBD1 matching 9 bases. CDR3 length equals 15 residues. The ends lost 4 bases at V and 3 bases at J; junction bases unmatched: 4. The germline V gene has CDR1 MGHDK and CDR2 SYGVNS. The CDR3 region is CASSVGTGFNQPQHF. Here the CDR3 DNA reads TGTGCCAGCAGTGTCGGGACAGGGTTCAATCAGCCCCAGCATTTT.

The chain carries TRBV5-1 and TRBJ2-7, with D maybe TRBD2 (5 bases). The CDR3 runs 14 residues. The V end was cut by 2 bases, the J end by 3 bases, with 12 bases between. CDR1 SGHRS and CDR2 YFSETQ come from the germline V gene. CDR3 bases: TGCGCCAGCAGCTTTACTTCCGGGGACTACGAGCAGTACTTC. Translation gives CASSFTSGDYEQYF.

The chain carries TRBV7-9 and TRBJ1-2; D is unresolved. Between the trimmed V and J ends, which lost 2 bases and 5 bases, there was a span of 6 bases. The germline V gene encodes CDR1 SEHNR and CDR2 FQNEAQ (reference sequence). The CDR3 runs to 12 residues. The CDR3 protein is CASSLRGYGYTF. CDR3 in DNA: TGTGCCAGCAGCTTAAGAGGGTATGGCTACACCTTC.

The J gene is TRBJ1-5, the V gene TRBV11-2; D is perhaps TRBD1 (5 bases). The CDR3 consists of 13 residues. The V gene lost 5 bases and the J gene lost 2 bases, with 7 bases spanning the gap. Germline V gene lookup returns CDR1 SGHAT and CDR2 FQNNGV. CDR3 sequence reads: CASSLTGNQPQHF. As DNA, the CDR3 is TGTGCCAGCAGCCTGACAGGCAATCAGCCCCAGCATTTT.

This chain uses TRBV27 with TRBJ2-2; TRBD1 matches at 11 bases. This CDR3 has 16 residues. V dropped 7 bases and J dropped 8; count of bases not matched to a gene: 12. Germline V gene lookup returns CDR1 MNHEY and CDR2 SMNVEV (reference sequence). The CDR3 reads CASKAGGQGVSGELFF. CDR3 coding DNA: TGTGCCAGCAAGGCCGGGGGACAGGGGGTATCTGGGGAGCTGTTTTTT.

DNA for the CDR3: TGTGCCAGCAGCTTGAACAGGGGAGTGGAGGTTGGAAACACCATATATTTT. Its translation is CASSLNRGVEVGNTIYF. V gene TRBV5-8 combines with J gene TRBJ1-3, with 7 bases aligning to TRBD1. This CDR3 contains 17 residues. V gave up 1 base and J gave up 3 bases; unmatched junction bases: 10. From germline, CDR1 is SGHTS and CDR2 YDEGEE.

The chain couples TRBV30 to TRBJ2-2; 8 bases match TRBD1. The CDR3 length is 19 residues. Trimming took 0 bases from V and 0 from J; bases not matched to a gene: 12. Per germline, CDR1 GTSNPN and CDR2 SVGIG (reference sequence). CDR3 bases: TGTGCCTGGAGTGTACTTTGGACAGGGAGAGTTGCGAACACCGGGGAGCTGTTTTTT. Translating gives CAWSVLWTGRVANTGELFF.

V and J are TRBV11-2 and TRBJ1-3; 12 nucleotides agree with TRBD1. The CDR3 runs to 16 residues. Germline CDR1 and CDR2: SGHAT and FQNNGV. Trimming cost V 5 bases and J 3 bases; bases outside gene matches: 5. CDR3 in DNA: TGTGCCAGCAGCCAGGGACAGGGGGCAGGTGGAAACACCATATATTTT. Its protein is CASSQGQGAGGNTIYF.

V usage is TRBV7-8 and J usage is TRBJ1-1; the D gene is possibly TRBD1 (5 bases). CDR1 and CDR2 from the germline V gene are SGHVS and FQNEAQ. The CDR3 is made up of 15 amino acids. V lost 5 bases and J lost 0, with 13 bases in between. The CDR3 loop is CASSPRQNVNTEAFF. The CDR3 DNA sequence: TGTGCCAGCAGCCCGAGACAGAACGTGAACACTGAAGCTTTCTTT.

The gene calls are TRBV28 and TRBJ1-4; D is undetermined. This CDR3 has 16 amino acids. V was cut by 1 base and J by 5 bases, with 14 bases left in between. Germline V gene lookup returns CDR1 MDHEN and CDR2 SYDVKM. The CDR3 DNA reads as TGTGCCAGCAGTTTATCGGCAGGCCTAATCAATGAAAAACTGTTTTTT. It is translated as CASSLSAGLINEKLFF. Looking up the rest from reference TRBV28 and TRBJ1-4 gives the full variable domain: DVKVTQSSRYLVKRTGEKVFLECVQDMDHENMFWYRQDPGLGLRLIYFSYDVKMKEKGDIPEGYSVSREKKERFSLILESASTNQTSMYLCASSLSAGLINEKLFFGSGTQLSVL.

The chain links TRBV4-1 to TRBJ1-6; 7 nucleotides match TRBD1. Losses at the gene ends were 5 bases for V and 8 bases for J; bases not matched to a gene: 12. CDR3 length: 16 amino acids. Germline CDR1 is MGHRA and CDR2 is YSYEKL. CDR3: CASSETEGQMYSPLHF. CDR3 nucleotides: TGCGCCAGCAGCGAGACGGAGGGACAGATGTATTCACCCCTCCACTTT.

This rearrangement joins TRBV6-2 or TRBV6-3 to TRBJ2-1, with 10 bases matching TRBD1. The V gene end was trimmed by 4 bases and the J gene end by 8 bases; junction bases not matched to a gene: 8. The CDR3 runs 15 residues. Germline CDR1 reads MNHEY; CDR2 reads SVGEGT. Written as DNA, the CDR3 is TGTGCCAGCAGTTTGAACCGGGACAGGGGACATGAGCAGTTCTTC. It codes for CASSLNRDRGHEQFF.

The V and J genes are TRBV4-2 and TRBJ2-1, with D unclear. CDR3 length: 13 amino acids. The V end was cut by 0 bases, the J end by 9 bases, with 9 bases between. Germline values: CDR1 LGHNA, CDR2 YNFKEQ. CDR3 sequence (DNA): TGTGCCAGCAGCCAAGAACGCGGCTCTGAGCAGTTCTTC. Amino acids: CASSQERGSEQFF.

The genes are TRBV24-1 and TRBJ2-1, with TRBD2 matching over 8 bases. CDR3 length: 17 residues. In germline, CDR1 is KGHDR, CDR2 SFDVKD. V lost 2 bases and J lost 3; bases outside the gene matches: 8. CDR3 bases: TGTGCCACCAGTGATTCCGGGGGGGAAATCCTCTACAATGAGCAGTTCTTC. Amino acids: CATSDSGGEILYNEQFF.

The gene calls are TRBV4-1 and TRBJ2-7, with a weak D call TRBD2 (6 bases). V was clipped by 6 bases and J by 6 bases, with 15 bases between them. Germline V lookup: CDR1 MGHRA, CDR2 YSYEKL. The CDR3 sequence is 13 residues long. The CDR3 DNA is TGCGCCAGCAGTGAATTCGGGACTTCCGAGCAGTACTTC. Protein product: CASSEFGTSEQYF.

V is TRBV7-9 and J is TRBJ2-5; TRBD1 aligns across 9 bases. The CDR3 runs to 14 residues. Trimming at V came to 6 bases and at J to 5 bases, leaving 7 bases not matched to a gene. Germline CDR1 and CDR2: SEHNR and FQNEAQ (reference sequence). The CDR3 here is CASRGQGGMETQYF. Here the CDR3 DNA reads TGTGCCAGCAGGGGACAGGGCGGAATGGAGACCCAGTACTTC.

The V and J genes are TRBV28 and TRBJ1-5; the D is unclear. Deletions cut 4 bases from V and 8 bases from J, with 12 bases between. This CDR3 comprises 13 residues. Germline V gene lookup returns CDR1 MDHEN and CDR2 SYDVKM. Written as DNA, the CDR3 is TGTGCCAGCAGTTACACCCAATTCGAGCCCCAGCATTTT. Protein product: CASSYTQFEPQHF.

This chain links TRBV4-3 with TRBJ1-5, with 7 bases aligning to TRBD1. Losses at the gene ends were 1 base for V and 1 base for J; bases not matched to a gene: 1. CDR1 LGHNA and CDR2 YSLEER come from the germline V gene. The CDR3 length is 15 residues. The CDR3 sequence: CASSQVTGSNQPQHF. The CDR3 bases are TGCGCCAGCAGCCAAGTGACAGGGAGCAATCAGCCCCAGCATTTT.

This clone was observed a few times. The chain couples TRBV11-3 to TRBJ2-5, with 8 nucleotides matching TRBD2. V shed 1 base, J shed 1 base, and the junction held 5 bases outside the gene matches. CDR3 length equals 16 residues. Germline CDR1 and CDR2: SGHNT and YENEEA. CDR3 DNA sequence: TGTGCCAGCAGCTTAGCGGCGGGAGGCCGCCAAGAGACCCAGTACTTC. Translating gives CASSLAAGGRQETQYF.

This clone has just one count. The CDR3 coding sequence is TGTGCCAGCAGCTTCGAACTACCTCGGGGGGGAAACACCATATATTTT. This encodes CASSFELPRGGNTIYF. V usage is TRBV7-9 and J usage is TRBJ1-3; D might be TRBD1 (5 bases). The CDR3 runs to 16 residues. The ends were cut back, 3 bases at V and 4 bases at J, with 16 bases in the middle. Per germline, CDR1 SEHNR and CDR2 FQNEAQ (reference sequence). The whole variable domain, remainder taken from reference TRBV7-9 and TRBJ1-3, is DTGVSQNPRHKITKRGQNVTFRCDPISEHNRLYWYRQTLGQGPEFLTYFQNEAQLEKSRLLSDRFSAERPKGSFSTLEIQRTEQGDSAMYLCASSFELPRGGNTIYFGEGSWLTVV.

The V gene is TRBV4-3, the J gene TRBJ2-3, with TRBD2 matching 14 bases. Germline assignment: CDR1 LGHNA and CDR2 YSLEER. The CDR3 is made up of 19 amino acids. After removal of 4 bases from V and 5 bases from J, the junction contained 14 bases not matched to a gene. The CDR3 reads CASSRALRRLAGGQDTQYF. As DNA, the CDR3 is TGCGCCAGCAGCCGAGCACTACGGAGACTAGCGGGGGGGCAAGATACGCAGTATTTT.

J is TRBJ2-5 and V is TRBV12-5; D ambiguous. This CDR3 contains 12 residues. Trimming took off 4 bases at V and 4 bases at J, with 7 bases between the two ends. Germline CDR1 is LGHNT and CDR2 is FRNRAP. CDR3: CASGSSPETQYF. The CDR3 bases are TGTGCTAGTGGTTCCTCTCCAGAGACCCAGTACTTC.

This rearrangement joins TRBV15 to TRBJ1-1, with D possibly matching TRBD1 (5 bases). CDR3 length: 15 residues. Germline assignment: CDR1 LNHNV and CDR2 YYDKDF (reference sequence). Trimming shortened V by 0 bases and J by 5 bases, and 13 bases separated the two germline ends. This chain's CDR3 is CATSRDRGGWTEAFF. The CDR3, as DNA: TGTGCCACCAGCAGAGATCGGGGGGGATGGACTGAAGCTTTCTTT.

The V gene is TRBV28, the J gene TRBJ1-5; unclear D gene. Deletions cut 2 bases from V and 6 bases from J, with 14 bases between. The length of the CDR3 is 15 residues. CDR1 and CDR2 (germline): MDHEN, SYDVKM. CDR3 region: CASSLLEGRRQPQHF. DNA for the CDR3: TGTGCCAGCAGTTTACTGGAGGGTCGGCGTCAGCCCCAGCATTTT.